This T cell receptor (beta chain) was retrieved from a study of siplizumab effects on memory and regulatory T cells. The study, taken as a whole, reports: Siplizumab produced a significant reduction in alloreactive sequences that were traceable to unstimulated CD4+ memory cells. The diversity of naive T cells seemed greater than that of memory cells, and their alloresponse contribution seemed major. Proliferating siplizumab-cultured Tregs lacked confirmed suppressive function.

Germline V gene lookup returns CDR1 SGHDN and CDR2 FVKESK. Trimming pared 2 bases from V and 4 bases from J, leaving 18 bases between. This CDR3 is built from 16 residues. The repertoire was sequenced with immunoSEQ multiplex PCR; TCRdb's copy has only in-frame clones and lacks some. The repertoire holds roughly 110,000 clones, with about 93% as singletons. Notes on this clone: The antigen is not known.

Specimen: non-Treg CD4+ T cells sorted from blood. This sequence was found in a human donor in good health. The chain carries TRBV14 and TRBJ2-7; possibly TRBD2 for D (6 bases). This CDR3 reads CASSQPRGTAVYEQYF. The CDR3 DNA is TGTGCCAGCAGCCAACCCCGTGGGACTGCTGTATACGAGCAGTACTTC.